The clone carrying this T cell receptor beta chain was picked up many times. Its antigen is unidentified. The data are from a study of T cell repertoires in cytomegalovirus infection. Study as a whole: Through public TCR beta signatures, both CMV infection and matching HLA type were indicated.

TCRdb redid the calling of the reads with MiXCR, one entry per CDR3 protein. The sample contains fewer than 550,000 distinct CDR3 sequences, about 11% of which appear only once. CDR1 and CDR2 (germline): SQVTM, ANQGSEA. Trimming removed 6 bases from V and 4 bases from J; junction bases left unmatched: 9. The CDR3 has 14 residues. Study conclusions and caveats: The cumulative frequency of public TCR beta families identified carriers of CMV plus the relevant HLA.

Sequencing input: PBMCs. The source is a human donor in good health (CMV status not recorded). Some clones in this sample may be carry-over from other donors' samples. This rearrangement joins TRBV29-1 to TRBJ2-5, with TRBD1 matching over 9 bases. In nucleotides, the CDR3 is TGCAGCGTAGCACAACAGGGGGCCGGAGAGACCCAGTACTTC. Translation: CSVAQQGAGETQYF.